The 29 T cell receptor beta chains given below trace back to one sample, sequenced in a study of tumor-infiltrating lymphocytes in primary liver carcinoma. The investigators made TCR beta cDNA from roughly 0.55 ug total RNA, using a constant-region primer. The TCR beta library was amplified through three nested multiplex PCR rounds in a modified ARM-PCR procedure. Use of TRBV1-TRBV30 forward primers with a C-beta reverse primer characterized the first two PCR rounds, which lasted nine to eleven cycles each. Each CDR3 protein is one row after TCRdb ran MiXCR on the multiplex PCR reads. The sample holds approximately 99,000 distinct CDR3 sequences; around three quarters are singletons and the top ten take 9.5% to 10%. Investigators took RNA and DNA out together from about 20-30 mg of unsorted bulk tissue. The sequencing sample was made of liver tumor tissue from sampling region 5. Noted subset: tumor region T5, tumor centre. Receptors were obtained from a woman aged 60-75 years with primary liver carcinoma and hepatitis B virus infection.

Points on this clonotype: The junction differs from germline at one of its ends, possibly a read error. The chain carries TRBV4-1 and TRBJ1-5; no reliable D call. Germline values: CDR1 MGHRA, CDR2 YSYEKL. This CDR3 is built from 15 residues. The CDR3 loop reads CASSQVEWSSQPQHF. The CDR3 DNA follows: TGCGCCAGCAGCCAAGTGGAGTGGAGCAGTCAGCCCCAGCATTTT.

Points on this clonotype: At one end the junction does not follow the germline gene, possibly because of a read error. The chain couples TRBV30 to TRBJ2-3; 7 bases map to TRBD2. The CDR3 consists of 15 residues. Germline V gene sequence: CDR1 GTSNPN, CDR2 SVGIG (reference sequence). CDR3 sequence (DNA): TGTGCCTGTTCCACTTGCGGGAGTGGCACAGATACACAGTATTTT. Protein product: CACSTCGSGTDTQYF.

Worth noting for this clonotype: Relative to the germline gene, one junction end is altered; a read error may explain this. The chain employs TRBV11-3 and TRBJ2-1, with 8 bases lining up with TRBD1. Germline V gene sequence: CDR1 SGHNT, CDR2 YENEEA. The CDR3 spans 18 residues. CDR3 in DNA: TGTGCCCGCAGCTTAGATGTGTACGATGACAGGGGATACAATGAGCAGTTCTTC. Translation: CARSLDVYDDRGYNEQFF.

In regard to this clonotype: A much more abundant neighbour one base away suggests this may be a read error. Since no conserved phenylalanine or tryptophan closes the CDR3, a read error is the likely cause. The V and J genes are TRBV28 and TRBJ1-5; the D gene is possibly TRBD1 (5 bases). V was clipped by 1 base and J by 11 bases, with 12 bases between them. CDR3 length: 13 amino acids. CDR1 is MDHEN, CDR2 SYDVKM, per germline. The CDR3 spells CASSLLNSRAQHV. CDR3 nucleotides: TGTGCCAGCAGTTTATTGAACAGCAGGGCCCAGCATGTT.

With regard to this clonotype: A read error may be the cause here, since a much bigger clone is one base away. V gene TRBV5-1 combines with J gene TRBJ1-2; the D gene is possibly TRBD1 (5 bases). Germline V gene lookup returns CDR1 SGHRS and CDR2 YFSETQ. This CDR3 spans 13 amino acids. The CDR3 sequence is CTSSLDSREKGTF. CDR3 coding DNA: TGCACCAGCAGCTTGGATTCCAGGGAAAAAGGGACCTTC.

For this clonotype: This clone may be a read error of a much larger clone one base away. V and J are TRBV6-2 or TRBV6-3 and TRBJ2-5; D not resolved. This CDR3 is built from 14 residues. V was trimmed by 2 bases and J by 1 base, leaving 8 bases between them. From germline, CDR1 is MNHEY and CDR2 SVGEGT. CDR3 DNA sequence: TGTGCCAGCAGTTACGCCACCCCCCAAGAGACCCAGTACTTC. Amino acid sequence: CASSYATPQETQYF.

This clonotype was seen a single time. A read error may be the cause here, since a much bigger clone is one base away. This chain uses TRBV28 with TRBJ2-7, with 13 bases identical to TRBD2. Germline V gene data show CDR1 as MDHEN and CDR2 as SYDVKM. CDR3 length equals 17 residues. V trimming: 10 bases; J trimming: 4 bases; junction bases outside the gene matches: 16. The CDR3 is CANRIAGGLAGRYEQYF. In DNA, the CDR3 is TGTGCCAACAGAATTGCGGGGGGACTAGCGGGAAGATACGAGCAGTACTTC. The variable domain in full, completed from reference TRBV28 and TRBJ2-7, reads DVKVTQSSRYLVKRTGEKVFLECVQDMDHENMFWYRQDPGLGLRLIYFSYDVKMKEKGDIPEGYSVSREKKERFSLILESASTNQTSMYLCANRIAGGLAGRYEQYFGPGTRLTVT.

The rearrangement links TRBV2 to TRBJ2-1, with D possibly matching TRBD1 (6 bases). This CDR3 has 13 amino acids. Germline lookup yields CDR1 SNHLY and CDR2 FYNNEI. The V and J ends lost 9 bases and 6 bases respectively, with 15 bases between them. As DNA, the CDR3 is TGTGCCAGTGAGAAGACAGGCCGCAATGAGCAGTTCTTC. Translated, it gives CASEKTGRNEQFF.

As for this clonotype: Because it lacks the conserved phenylalanine or tryptophan at the end, this CDR3 is likely a read error. The CDR3 region has the DNA TGCGCCAGCAGCCAAGATCGTTCGAGGGAGGCCCAGTACCTC. Translating gives CASSQDRSREAQYL. The rearrangement links TRBV4-1 to TRBJ2-5; a weak D match, TRBD2 (6 bases). CDR1 is MGHRA and CDR2 is YSYEKL in the germline V gene. The CDR3 totals 14 residues. Trimming took off 0 bases at V and 9 bases at J, with 14 bases between the two ends.

This chain connects TRBV12-3 or TRBV12-4 to TRBJ2-2; tentatively, D is TRBD1 or TRBD2 (5 bases each). Trimming removed 6 bases at V and 13 bases at J, with 24 bases between. The length of the CDR3 is 15 residues. CDR3 region: CASRFWGGNTGMLFF. CDR3 nucleotide sequence: TGTGCCAGCAGATTCTGGGGCGGTAACACCGGGATGCTGTTTTTT.

Comment on this clonotype: A much larger clone lies one base from this, so it may be a read error. The CDR3 end shows no conserved phenylalanine or tryptophan, and so a read error is likely. This chain joins TRBV10-1 and TRBJ2-5; D call uncertain. Trimming took 3 bases from V and 5 from J, leaving 10 bases between them. The V gene's germline CDR1 is WNHNN and CDR2 SYGVQD (reference sequence). This CDR3 is built from 13 residues. The CDR3 DNA sequence: TGCGCCAGCAGTGAAAGGGTAGGGGAGACCCAGTACTTA. Its protein is CASSERVGETQYL.

The genes are TRBV12-3 or TRBV12-4 and TRBJ2-7, with D possibly matching TRBD2 (7 bases). The length of the CDR3 is 14 residues. V was pared by 6 bases and J by 7 bases, with 19 bases between. CDR3 DNA sequence: TGTGCCAGCAGGACAGGAGGGGAGGGATATGAGCAGTACTTC. It encodes CASRTGGEGYEQYF.

This clonotype has a count of ten or more. The genes are TRBV12-3 or TRBV12-4 and TRBJ1-2; 8 bases are a match to TRBD1. The trim removed 4 bases at V and 7 bases at J, leaving 14 bases unmatched. This CDR3 is built from 16 residues. CDR3 in amino acids: CASSSRGGQGAGGYTF. Written as DNA, the CDR3 is TGTGCCAGCAGTTCCCGGGGGGGGCAGGGGGCAGGTGGCTACACCTTC.

This clonotype was recorded only once. An end of the junction differs from the germline gene, which may be a read error. J is TRBJ2-1 and V is TRBV29-1; 16 bases fit TRBD2. CDR1 is SQVTM and CDR2 is ANQGSEA in the germline V gene. The CDR3 is 15 amino acids. The CDR3 loop is CSANGTSGRGYEQFF. The CDR3 nucleotides read TGTAGCGCCAACGGGACTAGCGGGAGGGGATATGAGCAGTTCTTC.

About this clonotype itself: One end of the junction is discordant with germline, which a read error may explain. The chain carries TRBV11-2 and TRBJ2-3; no clear D. CDR1 is SGHAT and CDR2 is FQNNGV in the germline V gene. CDR3 length equals 13 residues. As DNA, the CDR3 is TGTGCCAGCAGCTTACATCAAGGAGATACACAGTATTTT. Translating it yields CASSLHQGDTQYF.

This sequence joins TRBV11-2 and TRBJ2-3, with D unclear. This CDR3 region has 14 residues. The V gene lost 0 bases and the J gene lost 5 bases, with 9 bases spanning the gap. Germline loops: CDR1 SGHAT, CDR2 FQNNGV. CDR3 sequence (DNA): TGTGCCAGCAGCTTAGATTGGACGCGAGATACGCAGTATTTT. Amino acid sequence: CASSLDWTRDTQYF.

On this clonotype: The missing conserved phenylalanine or tryptophan at the end of this CDR3 makes a read error likely. V and J are TRBV12-3 or TRBV12-4 and TRBJ2-1, with D maybe TRBD1 (5 bases). The CDR3 runs to 11 residues. CDR3 region: CASSRQHEQFS. For the CDR3, the DNA is TGTGCCAGCAGTCGACAGCATGAACAGTTCTCC.

Concerning this clonotype: The final CDR3 position lacks the conserved phenylalanine or tryptophan, pointing to a likely read error. The DNA is left out, because the CDR3 cannot be placed on it with certainty; the CDR3 is given as TCRdb lists it. The CDR3 reads CASSSGTGGRYEKYS. The gene calls are TRBV11-3 and TRBJ2-7; the table's D call TRBD1 went unverified against the DNA. Inclusive of both ends, the CDR3 amounts to 15 amino acids. Germline-derived CDR1 and CDR2 are SGHNT and YENEEA.

This clonotype has ten or more counts. The chain links TRBV7-9 to TRBJ2-5; 8 bases are a match to TRBD1. The CDR3 has 13 residues. V shed 5 bases, J shed 5 bases, and the junction held 4 bases outside the gene matches. Germline V gene data show CDR1 as SEHNR and CDR2 as FQNEAQ (reference sequence). CDR3: CASSRGQGETQYF. In DNA form, the CDR3 reads TGTGCCAGCAGCCGAGGACAGGGTGAGACCCAGTACTTC.

This clonotype showed up many times. The J gene is TRBJ1-1, the V gene TRBV6-1, with 12 bases fitting TRBD1. V shed 2 bases and J 6 bases; nucleotides not matched to a gene: 10. Germline V gene data show CDR1 as MNHNS and CDR2 as SASEGT. This CDR3 has 17 residues. The CDR3 DNA sequence: TGTGCCAGCAGTGAAACCGGGACAGGGGGCCGGCTCCCTGAAGCTTTCTTT. Amino acid sequence: CASSETGTGGRLPEAFF.

With respect to this clonotype: An end of the junction differs from the germline gene, which may be a read error. The chain has TRBV28 and TRBJ2-7, with D perhaps given as TRBD1 or TRBD2 (5 bases each). The CDR3 covers 14 residues. The germline V gene has CDR1 MDHEN and CDR2 SYDVKM. CDR3 sequence (DNA): TGTGCCAGTAGTTTAGAGGGGATACGGTACGAGCAGCACTTC. Its protein is CASSLEGIRYEQHF.

A note on this clonotype: Given the absence of the conserved phenylalanine or tryptophan at the CDR3 end, a read error is likely. The chain uses TRBV6-5 and TRBJ2-7; no firm D call. Trimming removed 6 bases at V and 6 bases at J, with 21 bases between. The CDR3 sequence is 15 residues long. The germline V gene has CDR1 MNHEY and CDR2 SVGAGI. The CDR3 bases are TGTGCCAGCAGCCCAAGTTCCGACCTACTGGGCGAGCAGTACTCC. Translating it yields CASSPSSDLLGEQYS.

This clonotype was seen a few times. An end of the junction does not agree with germline; a read error may underlie this. The gene calls are TRBV6-5 and TRBJ1-4; possible D gene TRBD1, 6 bases. This CDR3 has 14 amino acids. The germline V gene has CDR1 MNHEY and CDR2 SVGAGI. The chain's CDR3 is CASSTGLSNEELFF. The CDR3 nucleotides read TGTGCCAGCAGTACAGGGCTCTCTAATGAAGAACTGTTTTTT.

A remark on this clonotype: Since a much larger clone is just one base distant, this may be a read error. The CDR3 region is CASSRPGTGRADTQYF. The CDR3 nucleotides are TGTGCCAGCAGCCGACCTGGGACAGGGAGGGCAGATACGCAGTATTTT. The chain employs TRBV28 and TRBJ2-3; 9 positions match TRBD1. V shed 6 bases, J shed 4 bases, and the junction held 11 bases outside the gene matches. This CDR3 is 16 amino acids long. Per the germline V gene, CDR1 is MDHEN and CDR2 is SYDVKM.

On this clonotype itself: Sequence at one end of the junction differs from germline and may be a read error. The chain carries TRBV30 and TRBJ2-7, with TRBD1 matching 10 bases. Germline V CDR1 and CDR2: GTSNPN, SVGIG (reference sequence). The CDR3 extends over 16 amino acids. The CDR3 nucleotides read TGTGCCTGGAGCCCAAAGGGGACAGGGGAGAATTACGAGCAGCACTTC. This encodes CAWSPKGTGENYEQHF.

This clonotype appeared a few times. CDR3 coding DNA: TGTGCCAGCAGTGCCTGGACAGGGGGTGTCGGTGGCTACACCTTC. Its translation is CASSAWTGGVGGYTF. V usage is TRBV28 and J usage is TRBJ1-2; TRBD1 matches at 10 bases. The CDR3 extends over 15 amino acids. Germline V CDR1 and CDR2: MDHEN, SYDVKM. Trimming removed 5 bases from V and 7 bases from J; junction bases left unmatched: 10.

In the case of this clonotype: The junction differs from germline at one of its ends, possibly a read error. This chain joins TRBV7-2 and TRBJ2-1; 10 bases fit TRBD2. The germline gives CDR1 SGHTA, CDR2 FQGNSA. The CDR3 sequence is 15 residues long. The DNA of the CDR3 is TGTACCAGCAGCCTAGCGGGAGAAATCTACAATGAGCAGTTCTTC. It codes for CTSSLAGEIYNEQFF.

The chain joins TRBV19 to TRBJ2-7; 9 positions agree with TRBD2. Per the germline V gene, CDR1 is LNHDA and CDR2 is SQIVND (reference sequence). CDR3 length equals 14 residues. J gave up 13 bases and V 9 bases, and 19 bases lay outside the gene matches. In DNA form, the CDR3 reads TGTGCCAGCCGAATTAGCGGGGGCTCCTACGAACAATACTTC. It codes for CASRISGGSYEQYF.

A note on this clonotype: A much larger clone lies one base from this, so it may be a read error. No conserved phenylalanine or tryptophan is present at the end of the CDR3, so a read error is the likely explanation. The chain employs TRBV10-2 and TRBJ2-7; D unresolved. In germline, CDR1 is WSHSY, CDR2 SAAADI. Trimming took 4 bases from V and 3 from J, leaving 7 bases between them. The CDR3 is 12 residues long. CDR3 residues: CASSAGGYEQYL. DNA of the CDR3: TGCGCCAGCAGTGCGGGCGGCTACGAGCAGTACCTC.